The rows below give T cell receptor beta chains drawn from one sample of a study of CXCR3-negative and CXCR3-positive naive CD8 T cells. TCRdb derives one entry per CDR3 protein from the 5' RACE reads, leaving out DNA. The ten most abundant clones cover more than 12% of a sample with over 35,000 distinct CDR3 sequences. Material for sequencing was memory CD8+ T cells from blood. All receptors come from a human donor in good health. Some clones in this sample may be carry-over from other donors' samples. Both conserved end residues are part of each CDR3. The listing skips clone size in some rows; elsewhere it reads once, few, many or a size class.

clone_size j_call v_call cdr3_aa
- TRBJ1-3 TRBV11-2 CASSWDSSGNTIYF
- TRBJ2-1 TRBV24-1 CATSDFGTGREQFF
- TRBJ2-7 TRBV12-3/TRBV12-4 CASSPSTGTYEQYF
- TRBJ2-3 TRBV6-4 CASSDSSGGGTDTQYF
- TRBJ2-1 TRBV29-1 CSVGTSTNLHNEQFF
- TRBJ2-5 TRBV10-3 CAISDEAGALPQETQYF
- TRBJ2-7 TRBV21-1 CASSKLTSGGGNEQYF
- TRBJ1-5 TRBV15 CATSRDLGLNQPQHF
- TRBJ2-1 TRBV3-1 CASSQEGRSYNEQFF
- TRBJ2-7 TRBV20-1 CSARITSSYEQYF
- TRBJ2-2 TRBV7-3 CASRAEGHTGELFF
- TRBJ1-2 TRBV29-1 CSVVGQGGSGYTF
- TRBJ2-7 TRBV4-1 CASSQVARSSYEQYF
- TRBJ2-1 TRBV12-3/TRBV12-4 CASSPRVAGGSYNEQFF
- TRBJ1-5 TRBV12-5 CASALTDNQPQHF
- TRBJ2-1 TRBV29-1 CSVDRGSYNEQFF
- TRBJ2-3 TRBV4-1 CASSPYFSADTQYF
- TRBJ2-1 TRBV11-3 CASSSSFSINEQFF
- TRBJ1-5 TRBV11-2 CASSLAGENQPQHF
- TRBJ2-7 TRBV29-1 CSVEISDAWVTYEQYF
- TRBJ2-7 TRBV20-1 CSARDSAGGPLYEQYF
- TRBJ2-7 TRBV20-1 CSATSGASSYEQYF
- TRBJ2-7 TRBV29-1 CSVRTGYEQYF
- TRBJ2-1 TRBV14 CASSQEARGEHEQFF
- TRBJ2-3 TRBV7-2 CASSLVIHPSTDTQYF
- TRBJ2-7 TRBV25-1 CASSPLAGESGEQYF
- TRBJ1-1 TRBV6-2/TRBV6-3 CASSYSVQMNTEAFF
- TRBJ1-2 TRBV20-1 CSARGGTPSYGYTF
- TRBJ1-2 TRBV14 CASSQDNGHDYGYTF
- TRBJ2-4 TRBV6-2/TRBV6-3 CASSYLYKNIQYF
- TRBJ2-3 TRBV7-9 CASSAARGTTSTDTQYF
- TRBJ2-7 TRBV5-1 CASSSQGELHEQYF
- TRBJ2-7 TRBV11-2 CASSLIGTDLYEQYF
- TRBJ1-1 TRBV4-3 CASSQRRGHTEAFF
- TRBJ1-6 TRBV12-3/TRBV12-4 CASSHGNSPLHF
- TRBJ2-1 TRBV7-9 CASSLGGAGGEQFF
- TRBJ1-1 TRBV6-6 CASSYRWAEAFF
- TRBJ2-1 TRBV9 CASSVVAGNEQFF
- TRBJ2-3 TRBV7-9 CASSLVLRDGDTQYF
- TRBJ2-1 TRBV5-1 CASSFDDINYNEQFF
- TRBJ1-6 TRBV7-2 CASSLAPPVGYNSPLHF
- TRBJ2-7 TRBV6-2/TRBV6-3 CASSLGQMYEQYF
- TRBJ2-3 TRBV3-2 CASSQEGQGIRSDTQYF
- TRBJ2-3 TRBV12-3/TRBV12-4 CASSSGPSTDTQYF
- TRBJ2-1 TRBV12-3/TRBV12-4 CASSLRQGSYNEQFF
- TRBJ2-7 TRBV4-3 CASSQESPGAYEQYF
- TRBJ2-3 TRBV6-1 CASSEVGASTDTQYF
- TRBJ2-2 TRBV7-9 CASTPAAGKIRTGELFF
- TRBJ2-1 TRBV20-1 CSAISDRAMIEQFF
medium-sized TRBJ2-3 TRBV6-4 CASSDSTSGGADTQYF
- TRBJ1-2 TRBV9 CASSPPGQFYGYTF
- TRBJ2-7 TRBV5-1 CASSYDSYEQYF
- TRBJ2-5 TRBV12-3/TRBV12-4 CATLHSGAYQETQYF
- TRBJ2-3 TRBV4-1 CASSQGFDTQYF
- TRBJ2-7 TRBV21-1 CASSRPERFSYEQYF